These T cell receptor beta chains were read from a single sample in a study of T cells in Graves' hyperthyroidism and ophthalmopathy. TCRdb re-called the multiplex PCR reads with MiXCR, one entry per CDR3 protein. Of approximately 870,000 distinct CDR3 sequences listed, around 38% are singletons. The sequenced sample consisted of blood. These receptor sequences come from a man aged 18 to 29 with Graves' hyperthyroidism. Each CDR3 is given with its conserved first and last residue.

V gene,CDR3 protein
TRBV9,CASSVGGGRTEAFF
TRBV13,CASITQGSTEAFF
TRBV7-8,CASRGGGQGREKLFF
TRBV12-3/TRBV12-4,CASSYSGAGSPQHF
TRBV15,CATSRDLREGGASGANVLTF
TRBV6-6,CASSSPGTEDRAQHF
TRBV19,CASNLGTGDNSPLHF
TRBV7-3,CASSLNGDGIMNTEAFF
TRBV15,CATSRDKGVTGELFF
TRBV7-9,CASSPWTGGATEAFF
TRBV19,CASSITASREETQYF
TRBV19,CASTQDGDYGYTF
TRBV29-1,CSGGSWSTEAFF
TRBV20-1,CSARGAQGATNEKLFF
TRBV20-1,CSATVGGRMSGAFF
TRBV29-1,CSVEGTLVDQETQYF
TRBV15,CATSRDPGANTGELFF
TRBV20-1,CSARTGNGETQYF
TRBV10-3,CAGSELAGAEAFF
TRBV9,CASSPDRGIGYTF
TRBV10-3,CATSGGVRLFF
TRBV7-2,CASSSPGGEYEQYF
TRBV12-3/TRBV12-4,CASSLSDGETQYF
TRBV7-9,CASSLSRGREEKLFF
TRBV20-1,CSARDMRQADYGYTF
TRBV19,CASSTSGGAYSETQYF
TRBV10-2,CASSYSDGQTYEQYF
TRBV11-2,CASSLDGLDGVFYGYTF
TRBV9,CASSGRQGEQYF
TRBV20-1,CSARLSHSMNTEAFF
TRBV5-1,CASSLSNDPWSSYEQYF
TRBV2,CASSEVRDLMNTEAFF
TRBV10-3,CASSDSRARGSSGANVLTF
TRBV7-2,CASSFERDQPQYF
TRBV19,CASSTIKGTDTQYF
TRBV7-9,CASSRREGEAFF
TRBV4-3,CASSRPDRGRNEKLFF
TRBV10-3,CAISAATANTEAFF
TRBV29-1,CSVLTQGARNEQFF
TRBV6-5,CASSPIGGGELFF
TRBV2,CASGPGQGPYGYTF